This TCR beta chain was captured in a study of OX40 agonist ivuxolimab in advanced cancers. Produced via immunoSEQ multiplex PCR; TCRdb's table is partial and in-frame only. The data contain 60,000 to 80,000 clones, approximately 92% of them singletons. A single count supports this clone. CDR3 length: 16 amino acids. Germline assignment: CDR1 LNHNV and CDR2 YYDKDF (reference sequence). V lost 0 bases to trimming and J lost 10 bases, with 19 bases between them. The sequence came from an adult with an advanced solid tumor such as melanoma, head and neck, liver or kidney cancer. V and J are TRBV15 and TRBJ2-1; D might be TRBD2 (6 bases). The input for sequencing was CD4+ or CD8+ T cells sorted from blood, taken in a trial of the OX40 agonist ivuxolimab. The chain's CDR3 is CATSRDSGSSPREQFF. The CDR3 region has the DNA TGTGCCACCAGCAGAGATTCCGGGAGTAGCCCTAGGGAGCAGTTCTTC.